This section outlines one T cell receptor beta chain sequence together with its context. The naive CD8 subset, CD45RO-negative cells positively selected for CCR7, excluded terminally differentiated effector memory CD45RA+ cells. This entry belongs to a study of shared clonotypes between healthy human individuals. Genomic DNA from each subset was divided evenly over several immunoSEQ plates. Clones were read by immunoSEQ multiplex PCR, and TCRdb kept only the in-frame ones, dropping some. The top ten clones hold approximately 1.7% of a sample with about 1.9 million clones, about 93% of them seen once. The CDR3 is made up of 15 amino acids. Per the germline V gene, CDR1 is SSHAT and CDR2 is FNYEAQ (reference sequence). The V segment lost 5 bases and the J segment 5 bases; nucleotides outside the gene matches: 12.

V is TRBV7-7 and J is TRBJ2-7; 7 bases agree with TRBD2. The clonotype was recovered from a man between 18 and 35 years old in good health. Some clones in this sample may be carry-over from other donors' samples. Input material: naive CD8+ T cells from PBMCs. The CDR3 region is CASSRGGEGVDEQYF. DNA of the CDR3: TGTGCCAGCAGCCGTGGAGGGGAGGGAGTGGACGAGCAGTACTTC.